This T cell receptor beta chain stems from a study of T cell changes during pregnancy in multiple sclerosis. In its sample, this clone was seen once. TCRdb's table, derived via immunoSEQ multiplex PCR, lists solely in-frame clones and lacks some. The sample includes tens of thousands of clones, 80% to 95% of them seen just once. The CDR3 contains 14 residues. V was cut by 4 bases and J by 4 bases, with 15 bases left in between. Germline CDR1 is SGHNT and CDR2 is YYREEE (reference sequence). Sample: CD4+ T cells from peripheral blood mononuclear cells, taken after pregnancy. The sequence came from a female donor in good health, enrolled as a control in a pregnancy study. The chain is built from TRBV5-4 and TRBJ2-7; D might be TRBD2 (5 bases). This CDR3 is CASSPAGGVYEQYF. The CDR3 DNA follows: TGTGCCAGCAGCCCGGCAGGAGGAGTATACGAGCAGTACTTC. Full variable domain (missing parts from reference TRBV5-4 and TRBJ2-7): ETGVTQSPTHLIKTRGQQVTLRCSSQSGHNTVSWYQQALGQGPQFIFQYYREEENGRGNFPPRFSGLQFPNYSSELNVNALELDDSALYLCASSPAGGVYEQYFGPGTRLTVT.